This TCR beta chain was identified in a study of shared clonotypes between healthy human individuals. Overall study results and limits: The study's rarefaction showed incomplete sorted-subset sequencing despite large depth.

Details on this clone: Antigen unknown.

The CDR3 has 14 amino acids. The V gene end was trimmed by 4 bases and the J gene end by 4 bases; junction bases not matched to a gene: 5. Germline assignment: CDR1 SGHTA and CDR2 FQGNSA. Assay execution proceeded at the deep level. The authors loaded about 200 ng DNA, 30,000 to 35,000 T cell genomes, into sorted-subset replicate PCRs. Profiled with immunoSEQ multiplex PCR; TCRdb holds only in-frame clones, not every one. The sample lists under 650,000 clones, 90% to 96% occurring once. Adult donors, all healthy and HIV-negative, had no recent acute infections or vaccinations. The source of this sequence is a woman aged 30 to 39 in good health. The sequenced sample was naive CD4+ T cells sorted from blood. As to subset: CD45RA+ positively selected. This sequence joins TRBV7-2 and TRBJ2-5, with TRBD1 matching over 8 bases. CDR3 sequence: CASSWGRGLETQYF. The DNA of the CDR3 is TGTGCCAGCAGCTGGGGCAGGGGGCTAGAGACCCAGTACTTC.